These 31 T cell receptor beta chains came from one sample sequenced in a study of T cell changes during pregnancy in multiple sclerosis. Clones were read by immunoSEQ multiplex PCR, and TCRdb kept only the in-frame ones, dropping some. The data show approximately 39,000 clones, with 90% seen just once and approximately 0.52% held by the top ten. The starting material was CD4+ T cells from peripheral blood mononuclear cells, obtained in the second trimester of pregnancy. These TCRs come from a female donor with multiple sclerosis, enrolled in a pregnancy study.

The V gene is TRBV6-5, the J gene TRBJ2-5; 9 positions agree with TRBD1. The CDR3 has 14 amino acids. In germline, CDR1 is MNHEY, CDR2 SVGAGI. DNA of the CDR3: TGTGCTACAGGGACAGGGAAGTGGCAAGAGACCCAGTACTTC. As protein: CATGTGKWQETQYF.

The chain carries TRBV30 and TRBJ2-7, with 8 bases that match TRBD1. CDR1 is GTSNPN and CDR2 is SVGIG in the germline V gene (reference sequence). The CDR3 runs to 14 residues. With V trimmed by 2 bases and J by 4 bases, 7 bases remained unmatched. CDR3 DNA: TGTGCCTGGAGTAACTTAAACAGGGGGTACGAGCAGTACTTC. It yields the protein CAWSNLNRGYEQYF.

This chain links TRBV5-4 with TRBJ1-3; tentative D call: TRBD1 (6 bases). The CDR3 contains 14 residues. Looked up from germline, CDR1 is SGHNT and CDR2 is YYREEE (reference sequence). The V end was cut by 1 base, the J end by 1 base, with 6 bases between. The CDR3 DNA is TGTGCCAGCAGCTTGACAGGGTCTGGAAACACCATATATTTT. Encoded protein: CASSLTGSGNTIYF.

The genes are TRBV2 and TRBJ2-3, with a possible D match to TRBD1 (6 bases). The V end was cut by 4 bases, the J end by 2 bases, with 13 bases between. This CDR3 has 15 amino acids. Per the germline V gene, CDR1 is SNHLY and CDR2 is FYNNEI. CDR3 region: CASSVRGSYTDTQYF. CDR3 DNA sequence: TGTGCCAGCAGTGTTAGGGGGTCTTACACAGATACGCAGTATTTT.

The rearrangement joins TRBV7-9 to TRBJ2-3, with 12 bases aligning to TRBD2. There are 17 residues in the CDR3. The junction had 9 bases not matched to a gene; V was cut back by 5 bases and J by 3 bases. Germline CDR1 reads SEHNR; CDR2 reads FQNEAQ (reference sequence). In DNA form, the CDR3 reads TGTGCCAGCAGCCCCGACAGGGGGACTAGCGGGACAGATACGCAGTATTTT. Translated: CASSPDRGTSGTDTQYF.

This clone was counted only a few times. The limits of the CDR3 on the DNA are not certain, so only TCRdb's listed CDR3 is given. V and J are TRBV11-2 and TRBJ2-2; TRBD2 reflects the table's D call only, with no check against the DNA. CDR1 is SGHAT, CDR2 FQNNGV, per germline. The CDR3 sequence runs 19 residues, both termini included. The CDR3 protein is CASSLATSGIILRAGELFF.

This chain connects TRBV6-4 to TRBJ2-1; D may be TRBD2 (6 bases). Germline V gives CDR1 MRHNA, CDR2 SNTAGT. This CDR3 spans 14 amino acids. Trimming removed 5 bases at V and 8 bases at J, with 16 bases between. CDR3 DNA sequence: TGTGCCAGCAGTTACGAGACTAGGTCCGATGAGCAGTTCTTC. It encodes CASSYETRSDEQFF.

The genes are TRBV5-5 and TRBJ1-2; D not certain. The V gene's germline CDR1 is SGHKS and CDR2 YYEKEE (reference sequence). Deletions cut 0 bases from V and 3 bases from J, with 12 bases between. There are 15 residues in the CDR3. CDR3 sequence (DNA): TGTGCCAGCAGCTTGGATCCATATTCGGACTATGGCTACACCTTC. Translation: CASSLDPYSDYGYTF.

The rearrangement uses TRBV6-1 and TRBJ2-7, with D possibly being TRBD2 (5 bases). Looked up from germline, CDR1 is MNHNS and CDR2 is SASEGT. CDR3 length equals 13 residues. The V and J ends lost 6 bases and 3 bases respectively, with 12 bases between them. The CDR3 sequence is CASSRDPIYEQYF. CDR3 nucleotides: TGTGCCAGCAGCCGGGATCCCATCTACGAGCAGTACTTC.

This chain's CDR3 is CASSLQGASQPQHF. The CDR3 nucleotides read TGTGCCAGCAGCCTTCAGGGGGCGAGTCAGCCCCAGCATTTT. This rearrangement joins TRBV7-2 to TRBJ1-5; 8 nucleotides agree with TRBD1. The V segment lost 5 bases and the J segment 6 bases; nucleotides outside the gene matches: 6. Germline V gene sequence: CDR1 SGHTA, CDR2 FQGNSA. This CDR3 region has 14 residues.

The table lists this clone with a few counts. V gene TRBV11-2 combines with J gene TRBJ2-7, with 7 bases aligning to TRBD1. The CDR3 loop spans 15 amino acids. V shed 2 bases and J 1 base; nucleotides not matched to a gene: 5. Per germline, CDR1 SGHAT and CDR2 FQNNGV. This chain's CDR3 is CASSLRGGGSYEQYF. In DNA, the CDR3 is TGTGCCAGCAGCTTAAGAGGGGGCGGTTCCTACGAGCAGTACTTC.

This chain links TRBV7-9 with TRBJ2-2; a possible D gene is TRBD1 (6 bases). V was pared by 5 bases and J by 10 bases, with 20 bases between. The CDR3 covers 15 residues. CDR1 and CDR2 from the germline V gene are SEHNR and FQNEAQ (reference sequence). The chain's CDR3 is CASSLTPSTGAELFF. Here the CDR3 DNA reads TGTGCCAGCAGCCTAACCCCCTCGACAGGCGCGGAGCTGTTTTTT.

The V gene is TRBV29-1, the J gene TRBJ1-1; 7 nucleotides match TRBD1. Germline-derived CDR1 and CDR2 are SQVTM and ANQGSEA. This CDR3 region has 12 residues. The trim removed 5 bases at V and 4 bases at J, leaving 4 bases unmatched. CDR3 loop: CSVQGVSTEAFF. The DNA for the CDR3 is TGCAGCGTTCAGGGGGTGAGCACTGAAGCTTTCTTT.

The chain employs TRBV7-3 and TRBJ2-4; 10 bases agree with TRBD1. After removal of 0 bases from V and 1 base from J, the junction contained 3 bases not matched to a gene. This CDR3 region has 17 residues. Germline loops: CDR1 SGHTA, CDR2 FQGTGA. The CDR3 coding sequence is TGTGCCAGCAGCTTAACAGGGACAGGGGTCGCCAAAAACATTCAGTACTTC. Translated, it gives CASSLTGTGVAKNIQYF.

The V gene is TRBV5-1, the J gene TRBJ2-7, with a weak D call TRBD2 (6 bases). This CDR3 is 14 amino acids long. CDR1 SGHRS and CDR2 YFSETQ come from the germline V gene. Trimming pared 4 bases from V and 7 bases from J, leaving 18 bases between. CDR3 sequence: CASSPGALAREQYF. In nucleotides, the CDR3 is TGCGCCAGCAGCCCGGGTGCTCTAGCGAGGGAGCAGTACTTC.

V and J are TRBV19 and TRBJ1-3; perhaps TRBD1 as D (6 bases). V gave up 2 bases and J gave up 2 bases, with 19 bases separating them. This CDR3 spans 18 amino acids. The germline CDR1 and CDR2 sequences are LNHDA and SQIVND (reference sequence). DNA for the CDR3: TGTGCCAGTAGTATACTCGTTGAGGGCGGGGGGCCTGGAAACACCATATATTTT. This gives the protein CASSILVEGGGPGNTIYF.

The rearrangement links TRBV18 to TRBJ1-1; 8 bases are shared with TRBD1. CDR3 length: 15 amino acids. V was pared by 3 bases and J by 0 bases, with 3 bases of the junction left unmatched. CDR1 is KGHSH, CDR2 LQKENI, per germline. CDR3 loop: CASSPQGALNTEAFF. The CDR3, as DNA: TGTGCCAGCTCACCTCAGGGGGCTTTGAACACTGAAGCTTTCTTT.

The chain employs TRBV19 and TRBJ1-4; 7 bases line up with TRBD1. Germline CDR1 is LNHDA and CDR2 is SQIVND (reference sequence). V lost 5 bases, J lost 8 bases, and 8 bases stayed unmatched. The CDR3 length is 14 residues. This CDR3 reads CASSSRQGIEKLFF. For the CDR3, the DNA is TGTGCCAGTAGTTCCCGACAGGGTATCGAAAAACTGTTTTTT.

This sequence joins TRBV5-1 and TRBJ2-1; TRBD2 matches at 9 bases. The CDR3 length is 15 residues. Looked up from germline, CDR1 is SGHRS and CDR2 is YFSETQ. The V segment lost 4 bases and the J segment 5 bases; nucleotides outside the gene matches: 7. CDR3 sequence reads: CASSAGTSPDNEQFF. As DNA, the CDR3 is TGCGCCAGCAGCGCCGGGACTAGCCCCGACAATGAGCAGTTCTTC.

The genes are TRBV6-6 and TRBJ1-5; weak D call: TRBD1 (6 bases). There are 15 residues in the CDR3. V lost 2 bases to trimming and J lost 0 bases, with 8 bases between them. Germline CDR1 and CDR2: MNHNY and SVGAGI (reference sequence). CDR3 nucleotide sequence: TGTGCCAGCAGTTACAAGGGGGATAGCAATCAGCCCCAGCATTTT. Protein product: CASSYKGDSNQPQHF.

The chain couples TRBV6-5 to TRBJ2-1; tentatively, D is TRBD2 (5 bases). The CDR3 totals 14 residues. Germline CDR1 MNHEY, CDR2 SVGAGI. The V gene lost 6 bases and the J gene lost 5 bases, with 14 bases spanning the gap. The CDR3, as DNA: TGTGCCAGCAGCCTAGGAGCGGCCAACAATGAGCAGTTCTTC. This codes for CASSLGAANNEQFF.

The rearrangement joins TRBV28 to TRBJ2-7, with D possibly being TRBD2 (6 bases). The CDR3 runs 15 residues. CDR1 and CDR2 (germline): MDHEN, SYDVKM. Deletions cut 5 bases from V and 2 bases from J, with 16 bases between. For the CDR3, the DNA is TGTGCCAGCAGTCTACCCTTAGCGGTCGCCTACGAGCAGTACTTC. Protein: CASSLPLAVAYEQYF.

The CDR3 here is CSVEGTSSPYEQYF. DNA of the CDR3: TGCAGCGTTGAAGGTACTAGCTCCCCTTACGAGCAGTACTTC. The chain links TRBV29-1 to TRBJ2-7, with a weak D call TRBD2 (6 bases). Germline loops: CDR1 SQVTM, CDR2 ANQGSEA. The CDR3 has 14 amino acids. Trimming took 1 base from V and 4 from J, leaving 14 bases between them.

The V gene is TRBV18, the J gene TRBJ2-2; no reliable D call. The germline V gene encodes CDR1 KGHSH and CDR2 LQKENI. CDR3 length: 15 amino acids. V was clipped by 6 bases and J by 0 bases, with 11 bases between them. The CDR3 DNA reads as TGTGCCAGCTCGCCCTCAGTTGCGAACACCGGGGAGCTGTTTTTT. Encoded protein: CASSPSVANTGELFF.

This clone was seen a single time. The chain is built from TRBV12-5 and TRBJ2-1, with no clear D. Germline CDR1 is LGHNT and CDR2 is FRNRAP. The CDR3 covers 13 residues. V was pared by 0 bases and J by 8 bases, with 8 bases between. The CDR3 DNA reads TGTGCTAGTGGTTTGGTACCTGGCTATGAGCAGTTCTTC. Translated: CASGLVPGYEQFF.

In this sample, this clone turned up once. The rearrangement joins TRBV4-3 to TRBJ2-6, with a weak D call TRBD1 (6 bases). Trimming took 2 bases from V and 2 from J, leaving 13 bases between them. The CDR3 spans 17 residues. CDR1 and CDR2 (germline): LGHNA, YSLEER. CDR3 residues: CASSQQLTGTGANVLTF. CDR3 DNA sequence: TGCGCCAGCAGCCAACAACTTACAGGGACTGGGGCCAACGTCCTGACTTTC.

The chain has TRBV5-4 and TRBJ1-4; tentatively, D is TRBD1 (6 bases). The germline CDR1 and CDR2 sequences are SGHNT and YYREEE (reference sequence). CDR3 length: 15 residues. The V end lost 4 bases, the J end lost 0 bases, and 10 bases lay between the germline ends. CDR3 in amino acids: CASSRTVSTNEKLFF. Here the CDR3 DNA reads TGTGCCAGCAGCCGGACAGTCTCAACTAATGAAAAACTGTTTTTT.

J is TRBJ1-5 and V is TRBV10-2; D gene uncertain. The germline gives CDR1 WSHSY, CDR2 SAAADI. V lost 0 bases, J lost 2 bases, and 11 bases lay in between. The CDR3 has 16 amino acids. This chain's CDR3 is CASSESEGVGNQPQHF. The CDR3, as DNA: TGCGCCAGCAGTGAGTCAGAGGGTGTGGGCAATCAGCCCCAGCATTTT.

Regarding this clone: One end of the junction is discordant with germline, which a read error may explain. This chain uses TRBV7-7 with TRBJ2-3, with TRBD1 matching over 8 bases. The CDR3 contains 15 residues. Looked up from germline, CDR1 is SSHAT and CDR2 is FNYEAQ (reference sequence). The CDR3 nucleotides read TGTGCTAGCAGCTTAGGACAGGGTACCACAGATACGCAGTATTTT. The encoded protein is CASSLGQGTTDTQYF.

V gene TRBV27 combines with J gene TRBJ1-2, with unresolved D. The CDR3 runs to 15 residues. Germline values: CDR1 MNHEY, CDR2 SMNVEV (reference sequence). The V end was cut by 5 bases, the J end by 3 bases, with 16 bases between. CDR3 sequence (DNA): TGTGCCAGCAGTCTTCACCGTCTCGGTGACTATGGCTACACCTTC. Translated: CASSLHRLGDYGYTF.

The V gene is TRBV19, the J gene TRBJ2-6, with 8 bases matching TRBD1. Looked up from germline, CDR1 is LNHDA and CDR2 is SQIVND (reference sequence). The V gene end was trimmed by 7 bases and the J gene end by 2 bases; junction bases not matched to a gene: 4. The CDR3 length is 15 residues. The CDR3 spells CASTLQGAGANVLTF. CDR3 in DNA: TGTGCCAGTACCTTACAGGGGGCTGGGGCCAACGTCCTGACTTTC. Supplemented by reference TRBV19 and TRBJ2-6, the full variable domain reads DGGITQSPKYLFRKEGQNVTLSCEQNLNHDAMYWYRQDPGQGLRLIYYSQIVNDFQKGDIAEGYSVSREKKESFPLTVTSAQKNPTAFYLCASTLQGAGANVLTFGAGSRLTVL.